Below, 13 T cell receptor beta chains from the same sample are listed, as sequenced in a study of human T cells and chemical hapten exposure. TCRdb passed the RACE reads through MiXCR, listing each CDR3 protein once. The table includes 380,000 or so distinct CDR3 sequences, roughly 6% detected once. The time point: pre-sensitization, week 0. Treatment described: therapeutic diphenylcyclopropenone sensitization with weekly scalp DPC. The input for sequencing was whole blood, taken in connection with sensitization to the hapten diphenylcyclopropenone (DPC). Source of these receptors: a woman aged 18 to 35 with alopecia areata. Some clones in this sample may be carry-over from other donors' samples.

The rearrangement joins TRBV18 to TRBJ2-2, with D perhaps TRBD1 (5 bases). CDR3 length: 15 amino acids. The germline V gene has CDR1 KGHSH and CDR2 LQKENI. Trimming pared 3 bases from V and 2 bases from J, leaving 10 bases between. CDR3 loop: CASSPMTANTGELFF. CDR3 sequence (DNA): TGTGCCAGCTCACCGATGACAGCTAACACCGGGGAGCTGTTTTTT.

This clonotype has just a few counts. The CDR3 bases are TGTGCCAGCAGTTATGAGTCCTGGACAGGAAACACCATATATTTT. It codes for CASSYESWTGNTIYF. The chain is built from TRBV6-6 and TRBJ1-3; tentatively, D is TRBD1 (5 bases). Deletions cut 3 bases from V and 4 bases from J, with 13 bases between. The CDR3 is 15 amino acids. CDR1 MNHNY and CDR2 SVGAGI come from the germline V gene (reference sequence).

V usage is TRBV6-1 and J usage is TRBJ1-5; TRBD1 is a possible D gene (5 bases). V dropped 7 bases and J dropped 5 bases, with 9 bases sitting between them. Per the germline V gene, CDR1 is MNHNS and CDR2 is SASEGT. The length of the CDR3 is 12 residues. The CDR3 DNA follows: TGTGCCAGCACCCAGGGCCATCAGCCCCAGCATTTT. Residues: CASTQGHQPQHF.

This clonotype was seen only a few times. A much larger clone differs by one base, so this may be a read error. J is TRBJ2-7 and V is TRBV7-9, with D perhaps TRBD1 (6 bases). The germline CDR1 and CDR2 sequences are SEHNR and FQNEAQ (reference sequence). CDR3 length: 13 amino acids. Trimming cost V 5 bases and J 0 bases, with 8 bases left between them. CDR3 amino acids: CASSQDSSYEQYF. As DNA, the CDR3 is TGTGCCAGCAGCCAGGACAGCTCCTACGAGCAGTACTTC. Full variable domain (outside the CDR3, taken from reference TRBV7-9 and TRBJ2-7): DTGVSQNPRHKITKRGQNVTFRCDPISEHNRLYWYRQTLGQGPEFLTYFQNEAQLEKSRLLSDRFSAERPKGSFSTLEIQRTEQGDSAMYLCASSQDSSYEQYFGPGTRLTVT.

The rearrangement links TRBV4-1 to TRBJ1-3, with no clear D. The ends were cut back, 3 bases at V and 0 bases at J, with 24 bases in the middle. This CDR3 comprises 20 residues. Germline values: CDR1 MGHRA, CDR2 YSYEKL. The CDR3 bases are TGCGCCAGCAGCCAGGAGGCGGCAGGAGGGAGAACAGCCTCTGGAAACACCATATATTTT. Translating it yields CASSQEAAGGRTASGNTIYF.

In its sample, this clonotype was seen a few times. The chain combines TRBV15 with TRBJ2-3; 10 nucleotides line up with TRBD2. The ends lost 1 base at V and 3 bases at J; junction bases unmatched: 4. The CDR3 is made up of 16 amino acids. Germline assignment: CDR1 LNHNV and CDR2 YYDKDF (reference sequence). CDR3 DNA sequence: TGTGCCACCAGCAGAGCCAGCGGGGGGGCAACAGATACGCAGTATTTT. Encoded protein: CATSRASGGATDTQYF.

This clonotype was recorded many times. This chain uses TRBV29-1 with TRBJ2-3; D possibly corresponds to TRBD2 (6 bases). The CDR3 is made up of 16 amino acids. The germline V gene encodes CDR1 SQVTM and CDR2 ANQGSEA. The ends were cut back, 3 bases at V and 0 bases at J, with 16 bases in the middle. CDR3 sequence (DNA): TGCAGCGTTGAGGGGGGTTCTGGTTGGAGCACAGATACGCAGTATTTT. Translation gives CSVEGGSGWSTDTQYF.

This clonotype was detected a few times. The V call is TRBV18, the J call TRBJ2-1; D possibly corresponds to TRBD2 (5 bases). Germline V gene sequence: CDR1 KGHSH, CDR2 LQKENI. There are 15 residues in the CDR3. With 1 base removed from V and 3 bases from J, the gap between germline ends came to 10 bases. The CDR3 loop reads CASSPRERGYNEQFF. The CDR3 DNA reads as TGTGCCAGCTCACCACGGGAGCGAGGCTACAATGAGCAGTTCTTC.

This clonotype has ten or more counts. The chain is built from TRBV19 and TRBJ2-2; 7 positions agree with TRBD2. Germline V lookup: CDR1 LNHDA, CDR2 SQIVND (reference sequence). CDR3 length: 12 residues. This CDR3 reads CAGGERAGELFF. CDR3 nucleotide sequence: TGTGCGGGGGGGGAACGGGCCGGGGAGCTGTTTTTT.

Many counts were recorded for this clonotype. This chain connects TRBV7-9 to TRBJ1-1; TRBD1 agrees at 8 bases. The CDR3 is made up of 17 amino acids. Germline CDR1 reads SEHNR; CDR2 reads FQNEAQ (reference sequence). V shed 5 bases, J shed 4 bases, and the junction held 15 bases outside the gene matches. The CDR3 is CASSQTGARIWTTEAFF. The CDR3 nucleotides are TGTGCCAGCAGCCAGACAGGGGCCCGCATTTGGACCACTGAAGCTTTCTTT.

This clonotype was seen a few times. The genes are TRBV15 and TRBJ1-1, with D maybe TRBD1 (5 bases). The germline V gene has CDR1 LNHNV and CDR2 YYDKDF (reference sequence). V lost 5 bases to trimming and J lost 5 bases, with 12 bases between them. The CDR3 length is 13 residues. CDR3 sequence (DNA): TGTGCCACCAGCCAGGGATCTAGAACTGAAGCTTTCTTT. Protein sequence: CATSQGSRTEAFF. Together with reference TRBV15 and TRBJ1-1, the CDR3 gives the full variable domain: DAMVIQNPRYQVTQFGKPVTLSCSQTLNHNVMYWYQQKSSQAPKLLFHYYDKDFNNEADTPDNFQSRRPNTSFCFLDIRSPGLGDTAMYLCATSQGSRTEAFFGQGTRLTVV.

This clonotype was seen more than once but under ten times. The chain combines TRBV20-1 with TRBJ1-5, with 9 positions matching TRBD1. CDR1 and CDR2 (germline): DFQATT, SNEGSKA (reference sequence). J gave up 4 bases and V 5 bases, and 9 bases lay outside the gene matches. The CDR3 runs 15 residues. The CDR3 DNA follows: TGCAGTGCTGGGACAGGGAGAGACAAAAATCAGCCCCAGCATTTT. This encodes CSAGTGRDKNQPQHF.

This clonotype turned up a few times. The chain joins TRBV11-3 to TRBJ2-7, with D possibly TRBD2 on 8 matching bases. This CDR3 has 17 amino acids. V lost 1 base and J 0 bases, leaving 16 bases between the germline ends. Germline CDR1 reads SGHNT; CDR2 reads YENEEA. The CDR3 sequence: CASSLGLAGQSSYEQYF. The CDR3, as DNA: TGTGCCAGCAGCTTAGGATTAGCGGGACAGAGCTCCTACGAGCAGTACTTC.